This entry lists 11 T cell receptor beta chains sequenced from one sample in a study of T cell responses to AZD1222 COVID-19 vaccine. TCRdb's copy holds only in-frame clones and misses some; the assay was immunoSEQ multiplex PCR. The data contain around 6,100 clones, around 87% of them seen just once; the ten biggest clones take up less than 20%. The specimen was peripheral blood, collected 28 days after the second AZD1222 dose. These receptors were obtained from an adult who received the AZD1222 COVID-19 vaccine.

The rearrangement joins TRBV20-1 to TRBJ1-1; D gene uncertain. Trimming took off 6 bases at V and 4 bases at J, with 9 bases between the two ends. This CDR3 spans 11 amino acids. Germline V gene sequence: CDR1 DFQATT, CDR2 SNEGSKA (reference sequence). In nucleotides, the CDR3 is TGCAGTGCAACAGAGTCCACTGAAGCTTTCTTT. Amino acids: CSATESTEAFF.

This sequence joins TRBV3-1 (or the pseudogene TRBV3-2) and TRBJ1-2; D gene ambiguous. V lost 5 bases and J 5 bases, leaving 15 bases between the germline ends. The V gene's germline CDR1 is LGHDT and CDR2 YNNKEL (reference sequence). This CDR3 is 14 amino acids long. The CDR3 loop is CASSSRPGEYGYTF. DNA of the CDR3: TGTGCCAGCAGCTCTCGCCCCGGGGAGTATGGCTACACCTTC.

The rearrangement joins TRBV11-3 to TRBJ2-3; D possibly corresponds to TRBD1 (6 bases). Trimming removed 6 bases from V and 6 bases from J, with 7 bases in between. The CDR3 extends over 11 amino acids. CDR1 SGHNT and CDR2 YENEEA come from the germline V gene. CDR3 bases: TGTGCCAGCAGGGGGGCCGATACGCAGTATTTT. As protein: CASRGADTQYF.

This clone was observed a single time. This rearrangement joins TRBV19 to TRBJ1-5; TRBD1 agrees at 7 bases. J was trimmed by 6 bases and V by 7 bases; bases with no gene match: 12. Per the germline V gene, CDR1 is LNHDA and CDR2 is SQIVND (reference sequence). This CDR3 is built from 15 residues. CDR3 bases: TGTGCCAGTACCTTACAGGGGCAGGGGGGTCAGCCCCAGCATTTT. This sequence encodes CASTLQGQGGQPQHF.

The V gene is TRBV15, the J gene TRBJ1-5; no definite D call. V lost 4 bases and J 4 bases, leaving 11 bases between the germline ends. This CDR3 contains 14 residues. Germline V lookup: CDR1 LNHNV, CDR2 YYDKDF (reference sequence). CDR3 sequence (DNA): TGTGCCACCAGCATTTTTTCGGGTAATCAGCCCCAGCATTTT. It yields the protein CATSIFSGNQPQHF. Full variable domain (outside the CDR3, taken from reference TRBV15 and TRBJ1-5): DAMVIQNPRYQVTQFGKPVTLSCSQTLNHNVMYWYQQKSSQAPKLLFHYYDKDFNNEADTPDNFQSRRPNTSFCFLDIRSPGLGDTAMYLCATSIFSGNQPQHFGDGTRLSIL.

J is TRBJ2-3 and V is TRBV11-3; 7 bases are a match to TRBD2. The CDR3 is 12 residues long. After removal of 8 bases from V and 1 base from J, the junction contained 0 bases not matched to a gene. Germline lookup yields CDR1 SGHNT and CDR2 YENEEA. The CDR3 nucleotides are TGTGCCAGCGGACTAGGCACAGATACGCAGTATTTT. Amino acids: CASGLGTDTQYF.

J is TRBJ2-1 and V is TRBV24-1; 12 bases map to TRBD2. This CDR3 comprises 16 residues. J gave up 4 bases and V 3 bases, and 3 bases lay outside the gene matches. Germline assignment: CDR1 KGHDR and CDR2 SFDVKD. Here the CDR3 DNA reads TGTGCCACCAGTGATCGGACTAGCGGGGTGTACAATGAGCAGTTCTTC. Residues: CATSDRTSGVYNEQFF.

The CDR3 nucleotides are TGTGCCAGCAGTTACAAAGTCGTGGGTCAGGACACCGGGGAGCTGTTTTTT. Amino acid sequence: CASSYKVVGQDTGELFF. The chain combines TRBV6-2 or TRBV6-3 with TRBJ2-2; D is unclear. In germline, CDR1 is MNHEY, CDR2 SVGEGT. With 2 bases removed from V and 3 bases from J, the gap between germline ends came to 16 bases. The CDR3 extends over 17 amino acids.

The chain recombines TRBV19 with TRBJ2-7; 8 nucleotides line up with TRBD1. The CDR3 length is 13 residues. The V gene end was trimmed by 3 bases and the J gene end by 4 bases; junction bases not matched to a gene: 2. CDR1 and CDR2 from the germline V gene are LNHDA and SQIVND (reference sequence). The CDR3 reads CASSIDRGYEQYF. In DNA form, the CDR3 reads TGTGCCAGTAGTATCGACAGGGGATACGAGCAGTACTTC.

The J gene is TRBJ1-6, the V gene TRBV5-6; D not certain. The CDR3 is 16 amino acids. V dropped 2 bases and J dropped 4 bases, with 13 bases sitting between them. Germline assignment: CDR1 SGHDT and CDR2 YYEEEE. The CDR3 sequence is CASSLYAGTYNSPLHF. CDR3 bases: TGTGCCAGCAGCTTATATGCAGGAACTTATAATTCACCCCTCCACTTT. Complete variable domain (other parts from reference TRBV5-6 and TRBJ1-6): DAGVTQSPTHLIKTRGQQVTLRCSPKSGHDTVSWYQQALGQGPQFIFQYYEEEERQRGNFPDRFSGHQFPNYSSELNVNALLLGDSALYLCASSLYAGTYNSPLHFGNGTRLTVT.

In its sample, this clone is large. The chain carries TRBV11-1 and TRBJ1-3, with unresolved D. Trimming stripped 1 base from V and 4 bases from J, with 11 bases between. This CDR3 region has 15 residues. CDR1 is SGHAT, CDR2 FQDESV, per germline (reference sequence). CDR3 sequence (DNA): TGTGCCAGCAGCTTAGAGCATCAGCTCGGAAACACCATATATTTT. Translating it yields CASSLEHQLGNTIYF. Drawing the rest from reference TRBV11-1 and TRBJ1-3, the complete variable domain is EAEVAQSPRYKITEKSQAVAFWCDPISGHATLYWYRQILGQGPELLVQFQDESVVDDSQLPKDRFSAERLKGVDSTLKIQPAELGDSAMYLCASSLEHQLGNTIYFGEGSWLTVV.